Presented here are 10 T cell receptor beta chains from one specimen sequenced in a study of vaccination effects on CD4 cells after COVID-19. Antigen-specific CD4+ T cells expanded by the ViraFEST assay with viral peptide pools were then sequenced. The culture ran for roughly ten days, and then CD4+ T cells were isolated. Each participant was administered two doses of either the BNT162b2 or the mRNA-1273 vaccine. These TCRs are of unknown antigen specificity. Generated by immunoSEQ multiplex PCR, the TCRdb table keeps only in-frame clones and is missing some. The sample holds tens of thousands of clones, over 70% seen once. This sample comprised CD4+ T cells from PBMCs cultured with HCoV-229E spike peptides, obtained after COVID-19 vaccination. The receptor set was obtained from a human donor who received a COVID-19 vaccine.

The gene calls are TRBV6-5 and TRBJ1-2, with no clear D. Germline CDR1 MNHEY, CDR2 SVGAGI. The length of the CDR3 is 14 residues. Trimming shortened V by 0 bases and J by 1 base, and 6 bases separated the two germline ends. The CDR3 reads CASSYSGVNYGYTF. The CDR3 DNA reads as TGTGCCAGCAGTTACTCTGGGGTTAACTATGGCTACACCTTC.

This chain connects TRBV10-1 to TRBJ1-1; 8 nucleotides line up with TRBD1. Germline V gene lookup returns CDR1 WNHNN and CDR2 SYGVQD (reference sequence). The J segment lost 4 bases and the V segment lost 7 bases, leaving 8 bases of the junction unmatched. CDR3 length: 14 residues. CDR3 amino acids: CASNRDRGGTEAFF. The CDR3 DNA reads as TGCGCCAGCAACCGCGACAGGGGAGGCACTGAAGCTTTCTTT.

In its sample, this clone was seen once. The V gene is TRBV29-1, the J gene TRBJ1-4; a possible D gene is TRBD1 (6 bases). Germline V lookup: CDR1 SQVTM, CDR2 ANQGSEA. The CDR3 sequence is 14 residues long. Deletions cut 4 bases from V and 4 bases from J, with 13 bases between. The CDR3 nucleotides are TGCAGCGTTGGTTATACAGGGTTTAATGAAAAACTGTTTTTT. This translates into CSVGYTGFNEKLFF.

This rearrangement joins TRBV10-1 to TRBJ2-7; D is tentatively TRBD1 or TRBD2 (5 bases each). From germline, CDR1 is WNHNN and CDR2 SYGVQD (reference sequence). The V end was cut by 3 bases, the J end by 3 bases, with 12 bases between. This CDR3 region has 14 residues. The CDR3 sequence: CASSEQQDFYEQYF. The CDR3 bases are TGCGCCAGCAGTGAACAACAGGACTTCTACGAGCAGTACTTC.

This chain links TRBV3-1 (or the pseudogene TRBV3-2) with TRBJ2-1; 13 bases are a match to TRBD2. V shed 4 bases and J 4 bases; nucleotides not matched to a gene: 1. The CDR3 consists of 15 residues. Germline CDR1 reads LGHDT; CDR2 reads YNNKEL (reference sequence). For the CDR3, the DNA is TGTGCCAGCAGCCCGGGACTAGCGGGGTACAATGAGCAGTTCTTC. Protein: CASSPGLAGYNEQFF.

CDR3 DNA sequence: TGTGCCAGCAGCCCCACTACTAGCGCCAGCTCCTACAATGAGCAGTTCTTC. The encoded protein is CASSPTTSASSYNEQFF. J is TRBJ2-1 and V is TRBV4-2; TRBD2 matches 7 bases. This CDR3 has 17 residues. The junction had 9 bases not matched to a gene; V was cut back by 4 bases and J by 0 bases. The germline gives CDR1 LGHNA, CDR2 YNFKEQ.

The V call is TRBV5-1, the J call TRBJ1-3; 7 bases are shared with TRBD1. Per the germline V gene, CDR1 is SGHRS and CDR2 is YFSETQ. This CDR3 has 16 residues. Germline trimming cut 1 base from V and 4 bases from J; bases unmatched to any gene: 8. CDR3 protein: CASSLSLTGDGNTIYF. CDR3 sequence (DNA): TGCGCCAGCAGCTTGTCTCTAACAGGGGACGGAAACACCATATATTTT.

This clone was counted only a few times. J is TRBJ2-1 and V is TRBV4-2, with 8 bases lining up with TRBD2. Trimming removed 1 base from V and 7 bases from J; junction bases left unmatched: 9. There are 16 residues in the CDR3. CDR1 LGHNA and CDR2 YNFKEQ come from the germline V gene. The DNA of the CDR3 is TGTGCCAGCAGCCAAGTAACCGGACTAGCAAAGAATGAGCAGTTCTTC. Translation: CASSQVTGLAKNEQFF.

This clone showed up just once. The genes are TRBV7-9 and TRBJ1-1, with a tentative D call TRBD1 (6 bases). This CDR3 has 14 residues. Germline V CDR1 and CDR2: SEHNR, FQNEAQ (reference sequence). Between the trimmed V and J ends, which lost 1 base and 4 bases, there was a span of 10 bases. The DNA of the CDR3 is TGTGCCAGCAGCTTAGGACAGGAGGGCACTGAAGCTTTCTTT. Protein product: CASSLGQEGTEAFF.

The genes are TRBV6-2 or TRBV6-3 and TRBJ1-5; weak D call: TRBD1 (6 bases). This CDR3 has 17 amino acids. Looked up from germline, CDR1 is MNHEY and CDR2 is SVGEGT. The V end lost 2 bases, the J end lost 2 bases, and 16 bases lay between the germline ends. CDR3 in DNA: TGTGCCAGCAGTTACGTGGGACAACTAAATCGCAATCAGCCCCAGCATTTT. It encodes CASSYVGQLNRNQPQHF.